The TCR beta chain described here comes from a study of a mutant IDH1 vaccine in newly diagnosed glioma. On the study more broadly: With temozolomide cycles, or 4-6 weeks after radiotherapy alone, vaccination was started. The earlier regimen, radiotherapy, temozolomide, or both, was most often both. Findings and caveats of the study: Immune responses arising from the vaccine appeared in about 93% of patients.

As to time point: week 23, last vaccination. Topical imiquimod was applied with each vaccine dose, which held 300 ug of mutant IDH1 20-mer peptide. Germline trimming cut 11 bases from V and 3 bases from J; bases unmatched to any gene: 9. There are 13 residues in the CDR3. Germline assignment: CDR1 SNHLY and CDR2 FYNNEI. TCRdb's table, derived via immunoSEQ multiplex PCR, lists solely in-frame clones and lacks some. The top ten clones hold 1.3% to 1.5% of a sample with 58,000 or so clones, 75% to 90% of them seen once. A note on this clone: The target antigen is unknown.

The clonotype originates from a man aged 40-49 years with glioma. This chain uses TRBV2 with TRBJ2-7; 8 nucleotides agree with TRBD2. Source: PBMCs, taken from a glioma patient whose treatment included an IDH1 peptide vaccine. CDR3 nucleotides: TGTGCCGAAACGGGTCTAGCGGGCTACGAGCAGTACTTC. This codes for CAETGLAGYEQYF. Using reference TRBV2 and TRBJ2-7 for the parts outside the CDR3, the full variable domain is EPEVTQTPSHQVTQMGQEVILRCVPISNHLYFYWYRQILGQKVEFLVSFYNNEISEKSEIFDDQFSVERPDGSNFTLKIRSTKLEDSAMYFCAETGLAGYEQYFGPGTRLTVT.